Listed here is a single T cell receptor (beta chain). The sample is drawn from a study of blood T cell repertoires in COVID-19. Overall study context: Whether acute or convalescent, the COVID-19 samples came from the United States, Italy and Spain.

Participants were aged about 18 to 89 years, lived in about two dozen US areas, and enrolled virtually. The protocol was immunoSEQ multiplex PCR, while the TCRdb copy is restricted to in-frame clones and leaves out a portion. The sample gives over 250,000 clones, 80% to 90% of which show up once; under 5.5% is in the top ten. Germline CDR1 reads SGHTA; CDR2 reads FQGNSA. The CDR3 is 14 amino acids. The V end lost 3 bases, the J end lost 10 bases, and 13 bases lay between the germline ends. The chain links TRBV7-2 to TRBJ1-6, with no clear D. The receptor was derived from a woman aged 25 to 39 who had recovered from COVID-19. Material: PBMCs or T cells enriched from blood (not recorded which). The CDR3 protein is CASSLPGYWSPLHF. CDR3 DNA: TGTGCCAGCAGCTTGCCGGGGTATTGGTCACCCCTCCACTTT. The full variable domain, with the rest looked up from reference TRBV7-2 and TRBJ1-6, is GAGVSQSPSNKVTEKGKDVELRCDPISGHTALYWYRQSLGQGLEFLIYFQGNSAPDKSGLPSDRFSAERTGGSVSTLTIQRTQQEDSAVYLCASSLPGYWSPLHFGNGTRLTVT.